The source of this T cell receptor (beta chain) is a study of regulatory T cells in long-lasting Graves disease. Researchers made TCR beta libraries by using iRepertoire HTBI primers and running Arm-PCR on CDR3 regions. TCRdb fed the multiplex PCR reads into MiXCR, producing one record per CDR3 protein. There are roughly 500,000 distinct CDR3 sequences in the sample; approximately 12% occur only once, and 10% lies in the top ten. Time point indicated: newly diagnosed GD, antithyroid drugs for less than 3 months. TCR sequences were obtained from RNA taken from PBMCs. V lost 9 bases and J lost 1, with 12 bases in between. This CDR3 contains 13 residues. Germline CDR1 and CDR2: SNHLY and FYNNEI. This clonotype has a count of ten or more. The data were also submitted as part of a second study, on T cells in Graves' hyperthyroidism and ophthalmopathy.

The sequences come from peripheral blood mononuclear cells (PBMCs), collected at new diagnosis, from a patient treated with antithyroid drugs. V usage is TRBV2 and J usage is TRBJ1-1; D is unclear. This receptor was identified in a man between 25 and 39 years old with Graves disease. The CDR3 is CASREVPNTEAFF. The DNA for the CDR3 is TGTGCCAGTAGGGAGGTCCCGAACACTGAAGCTTTCTTT.